Reported below is one TCR beta chain. Libraries were prepared by immunoSEQ multiplex PCR; TCRdb keeps only in-frame clonotypes and omits some of them. The sample contains around 110,000 clones, roughly 93% of which appear only once. The CDR3 covers 19 residues. The germline V gene encodes CDR1 LNHDA and CDR2 SQIVND (reference sequence). V dropped 3 bases and J dropped 6; count of bases not matched to a gene: 10. The source of the sample is a study of control samples from healthy donors and cancer patients. This chain uses TRBV19 with TRBJ2-2; 16 bases line up with TRBD2. What was sequenced was blood. The sequence derives from a man aged 25-45 years in good health. The chain's CDR3 is CASSILGLAGGKESGELFF. CDR3 DNA: TGTGCCAGTAGTATTCTGGGACTAGCGGGGGGGAAGGAATCCGGGGAGCTGTTTTTT.